What follows describes a single T cell receptor beta chain. What it binds is unknown. One entry per CDR3 protein results from TCRdb running MiXCR on the 5' RACE reads. This table holds some 350,000 distinct CDR3 sequences, 4.1% found once. The CDR3 spans 14 residues. Germline V lookup: CDR1 SQVTM, CDR2 ANQGSEA. V lost 1 base and J lost 3, with 12 bases in between. These data are taken from a study of T cells after yellow fever vaccination. Background on the study: For low cell numbers, libraries were made with SMART-Seq v4 Ultra Low Input. Overall study results and limits: A large majority of primary-vaccination clones showed up again after the booster (roughly 95% CD4, about 87% CD8). Repertoires sorted by FACS could include abundant clonotypes that are contaminants from the bulk population.

The chain has TRBV29-1 and TRBJ1-1, with no clear D. The receptor was derived from a man younger than 35 who received the YFV17D yellow fever vaccine. This specimen consisted of PBMCs, obtained 5 days after the yellow fever booster vaccination. The CDR3 DNA sequence: TGCAGCGTTGAAGCAGGAGAACTTTACACTGAAGCTTTCTTT. Its translation: CSVEAGELYTEAFF.